These 4 T cell receptor beta chains originate from one sample sequenced in a study of blood T cell repertoires in COVID-19. The repertoire was sequenced with immunoSEQ multiplex PCR; TCRdb's copy has only in-frame clones and lacks some. The sample has roughly 430,000 clones, about 88% seen once. Sequenced input: PBMCs or T cells enriched from blood (not recorded which). These receptors all stem from a woman aged 18-30 years who had been exposed to COVID-19.

The chain combines TRBV9 with TRBJ1-1; 10 bases agree with TRBD1. V was clipped by 4 bases and J by 0 bases; unmatched bases: 9. CDR3 size: 17 residues. CDR1 and CDR2 (germline): SGDLS, YYNGEE. The CDR3 nucleotides are TGTGCCAGCAGCCCCGGGGACAGGGGTGGGGTGAACACTGAAGCTTTCTTT. This sequence encodes CASSPGDRGGVNTEAFF.

The chain links TRBV6-5 to TRBJ2-7; tentatively, D is TRBD2 (5 bases). The CDR3 sequence is 14 residues long. Per germline, CDR1 MNHEY and CDR2 SVGAGI. The V gene lost 2 bases and the J gene lost 4 bases, with 12 bases spanning the gap. The CDR3 sequence is CASSYAPGGYEQYF. In nucleotides, the CDR3 is TGTGCCAGCAGTTACGCCCCTGGAGGTTACGAGCAGTACTTC.

This sequence joins TRBV28 and TRBJ1-5; D gene uncertain. The CDR3 is 13 residues long. Germline V gene data show CDR1 as MDHEN and CDR2 as SYDVKM. V was clipped by 5 bases and J by 0 bases, with 5 bases between them. CDR3 in amino acids: CASSPNSNQPQHF. DNA for the CDR3: TGTGCCAGCAGTCCTAATAGCAATCAGCCCCAGCATTTT.

This chain links TRBV10-3 with TRBJ2-7; no firm D call. Looked up from germline, CDR1 is ENHRY and CDR2 is SYGVKD. CDR3 length: 14 amino acids. The V end was cut by 4 bases, the J end by 2 bases, with 12 bases between. This chain's CDR3 is CAISAKTEPYEQYF. The CDR3 bases are TGTGCCATCAGTGCTAAGACTGAGCCCTACGAGCAGTACTTC.